Shown below are 20 T cell receptor beta chains from a single sample sequenced in a study of T cells after yellow fever vaccination. From the 5' RACE reads, TCRdb called clonotypes with MiXCR, one entry per CDR3 protein. Of 200,000 to 300,000 distinct CDR3 sequences in the sample, over 10% were seen once. The specimen was CD4+ T cells sorted from PBMCs, collected 45 days after the yellow fever booster vaccination. These receptors originate from a man aged 30 to 39 who received the YFV17D yellow fever vaccine.

This chain joins TRBV4-3 and TRBJ1-1; D is unresolved. This CDR3 has 14 residues. Trimming removed 0 bases at V and 0 bases at J, with 5 bases between. Germline assignment: CDR1 LGHNA and CDR2 YSLEER. CDR3 nucleotides: TGCGCCAGCAGCCAAGATAGGCTGAACACTGAAGCTTTCTTT. As protein: CASSQDRLNTEAFF.

This clonotype was recorded many times. The V gene is TRBV7-9, the J gene TRBJ2-7; 9 bases align to TRBD2. The CDR3 runs 12 residues. Germline V gene sequence: CDR1 SEHNR, CDR2 FQNEAQ (reference sequence). The junction had 1 base not matched to a gene; V was cut back by 8 bases and J by 2 bases. The CDR3 nucleotides read TGTGCCAGCTCTAGCGGGACCTACGAGCAGTACTTC. It translates to CASSSGTYEQYF.

The chain employs TRBV2 and TRBJ1-2; the D is unclear. The CDR3 has 13 residues. With 2 bases removed from V and 8 bases from J, the gap between germline ends came to 12 bases. Germline CDR1 and CDR2: SNHLY and FYNNEI. CDR3 protein: CASSEMLGQGYTF. The CDR3 nucleotides read TGTGCCAGCAGTGAAATGTTAGGGCAGGGCTACACCTTC.

At least ten counts were recorded for this clonotype. This CDR3 reads CAISSATSGSTDTQYF. In nucleotides, the CDR3 is TGTGCCATCAGTAGCGCGACTAGCGGAAGCACAGATACGCAGTATTTT. The rearrangement links TRBV10-3 to TRBJ2-3; 9 bases align to TRBD2. CDR1 ENHRY and CDR2 SYGVKD come from the germline V gene. The CDR3 spans 16 residues. The ends lost 5 bases at V and 0 bases at J; junction bases unmatched: 6.

This clonotype was seen a handful of times. V is TRBV9 and J is TRBJ2-1, with 12 bases aligning to TRBD1. Germline V gene lookup returns CDR1 SGDLS and CDR2 YYNGEE. V lost 3 bases and J lost 10; bases outside the gene matches: 5. The CDR3 has 14 residues. The CDR3: CASSAGTGGVEQFF. The CDR3, as DNA: TGTGCCAGCAGCGCCGGGACAGGGGGCGTAGAGCAGTTCTTC.

The chain joins TRBV5-1 to TRBJ2-1; TRBD2 agrees at 9 bases. Germline loops: CDR1 SGHRS, CDR2 YFSETQ. The junction had 9 bases not matched to a gene; V was cut back by 2 bases and J by 3 bases. CDR3 length equals 17 residues. The DNA for the CDR3 is TGCGCCAGCAGCTTTGCTCCGACTAGCGGAAACTACAATGAGCAGTTCTTC. It encodes CASSFAPTSGNYNEQFF.

In this sample, this clonotype turned up a few times. The chain uses TRBV5-1 and TRBJ2-7; D unclear. This CDR3 spans 17 amino acids. Germline assignment: CDR1 SGHRS and CDR2 YFSETQ. V lost 1 base to trimming and J lost 3 bases, with 20 bases between them. The CDR3 DNA reads as TGCGCCAGCAGCTTGACTTCGGGCCACGGCGGATACTACGAGCAGTACTTC. Translation: CASSLTSGHGGYYEQYF.

This clonotype was counted many times. The chain couples TRBV7-2 to TRBJ2-2; maybe TRBD2 (5 bases). V lost 1 base to trimming and J lost 0 bases, with 9 bases between them. Germline V gene lookup returns CDR1 SGHTA and CDR2 FQGNSA. The CDR3 has 16 residues. In nucleotides, the CDR3 is TGTGCCAGCAGCTTAGGAGGGTCCCCGAACACCGGGGAGCTGTTTTTT. Its protein is CASSLGGSPNTGELFF.

This clonotype has a handful of counts. The gene calls are TRBV20-1 and TRBJ2-7, with D hard to call. The CDR3 consists of 15 residues. V was shortened by 0 bases and J by 3 bases, with 15 bases between the two germline ends. Germline loops: CDR1 DFQATT, CDR2 SNEGSKA (reference sequence). The CDR3 loop is CSARDSAGSIYEQYF. CDR3 DNA sequence: TGCAGTGCTAGAGATTCGGCCGGATCAATCTACGAGCAGTACTTC.

This clonotype was seen at least ten times. The genes are TRBV5-1 and TRBJ2-1, with D perhaps matching TRBD2 (5 bases). Germline CDR1 is SGHRS and CDR2 is YFSETQ. The CDR3 loop spans 12 amino acids. Trimming pared 2 bases from V and 9 bases from J, leaving 9 bases between. The CDR3 DNA sequence: TGCGCCAGCAGCTTAACCGCGGGTGAGCAGTTCTTC. Its translation: CASSLTAGEQFF. The full variable domain, rest sourced from reference TRBV5-1 and TRBJ2-1, is KAGVTQTPRYLIKTRGQQVTLSCSPISGHRSVSWYQQTPGQGLQFLFEYFSETQRNKGNFPGRFSGRQFSNSRSEMNVSTLELGDSALYLCASSLTAGEQFFGPGTRLTVL.

The rearrangement links TRBV7-9 to TRBJ2-3; D is perhaps TRBD1 or TRBD2 (5 bases each). Trimming removed 4 bases from V and 0 bases from J, with 14 bases in between. The CDR3 consists of 16 residues. Germline V lookup: CDR1 SEHNR, CDR2 FQNEAQ (reference sequence). For the CDR3, the DNA is TGTGCCAGCAGCTCACCTGCCGAGGGGAGCACAGATACGCAGTATTTT. Its translation: CASSSPAEGSTDTQYF.

The J gene is TRBJ2-1, the V gene TRBV2; D assignment may be TRBD1 or TRBD2 (5 bases each). The germline V and J ends were trimmed by 6 bases and 2 bases, with 14 bases remaining between them. From germline, CDR1 is SNHLY and CDR2 FYNNEI. The CDR3 contains 15 residues. The DNA of the CDR3 is TGTGCCAGCAGCTGGGACGCCGGGGCCTACAATGAGCAGTTCTTC. Its protein product is CASSWDAGAYNEQFF.

This clonotype has just a few counts. The chain carries TRBV20-1 and TRBJ2-7, with 8 bases identical to TRBD2. The germline V gene encodes CDR1 DFQATT and CDR2 SNEGSKA (reference sequence). The J segment lost 5 bases and the V segment lost 2 bases, leaving 14 bases of the junction unmatched. The CDR3 is 16 amino acids. CDR3 loop: CSARPMGGLALDEQYF. For the CDR3, the DNA is TGCAGTGCTAGACCTATGGGAGGACTAGCTCTAGACGAGCAGTACTTC.

This clonotype was detected a few times. The rearrangement joins TRBV5-1 to TRBJ1-4; D uncertain. The germline gives CDR1 SGHRS, CDR2 YFSETQ. Trimming cost V 0 bases and J 6 bases, with 9 bases left between them. The CDR3 totals 14 residues. The DNA of the CDR3 is TGCGCCAGCAGCTTGGGGTATTCGGATGAAAAACTGTTTTTT. Its protein product is CASSLGYSDEKLFF.

This clonotype was observed at least ten times. The rearrangement uses TRBV9 and TRBJ2-3; tentatively, D is TRBD1 or TRBD2 (5 bases each). Trimming removed 4 bases at V and 3 bases at J, with 21 bases between. This CDR3 spans 17 amino acids. Germline V gene lookup returns CDR1 SGDLS and CDR2 YYNGEE. The CDR3 sequence is CASSPSRDHGGTDTQYF. CDR3 nucleotide sequence: TGTGCCAGCAGCCCCAGTAGGGACCACGGTGGGACAGATACGCAGTATTTT. Drawing the rest from reference TRBV9 and TRBJ2-3, the complete variable domain is DSGVTQTPKHLITATGQRVTLRCSPRSGDLSVYWYQQSLDQGLQFLIQYYNGEERAKGNILERFSAQQFPDLHSELNLSSLELGDSALYFCASSPSRDHGGTDTQYFGPGTRLTVL.

The chain is built from TRBV7-8 and TRBJ2-1, with 9 nucleotides matching TRBD1. Germline CDR1 is SGHVS and CDR2 is FQNEAQ. V lost 4 bases, J lost 8 bases, and 6 bases stayed unmatched. The CDR3 extends over 14 amino acids. The CDR3 nucleotides read TGTGCCAGCAGCTCCGGGACAGGGAACTATGAGCAGTTCTTC. Its translation is CASSSGTGNYEQFF.

This clonotype was seen a few times. The chain is built from TRBV15 and TRBJ2-1, with TRBD2 matching 13 bases. The J segment lost 0 bases and the V segment lost 1 base, leaving 3 bases of the junction unmatched. Germline CDR1 LNHNV, CDR2 YYDKDF (reference sequence). The CDR3 length is 18 residues. The CDR3 loop reads CATSRGTSGSISYNEQFF. CDR3 bases: TGTGCCACCAGCAGAGGGACTAGCGGGAGCATCTCCTACAATGAGCAGTTCTTC. The variable domain in full, completed from reference TRBV15 and TRBJ2-1, reads DAMVIQNPRYQVTQFGKPVTLSCSQTLNHNVMYWYQQKSSQAPKLLFHYYDKDFNNEADTPDNFQSRRPNTSFCFLDIRSPGLGDTAMYLCATSRGTSGSISYNEQFFGPGTRLTVL.

This clonotype was detected once. This sequence joins TRBV12-3 or TRBV12-4 and TRBJ2-1; 7 nucleotides match TRBD2. J was trimmed by 2 bases and V by 9 bases; bases with no gene match: 4. The CDR3 length is 13 residues. This CDR3 is CASGRATYNEQFF. The CDR3 DNA follows: TGTGCCAGTGGGAGGGCCACCTACAATGAGCAGTTCTTC.

The chain is built from TRBV5-1 and TRBJ2-1; the match to TRBD2 covers 10 bases. Germline V gene data show CDR1 as SGHRS and CDR2 as YFSETQ. Losses at the gene ends were 6 bases for V and 3 bases for J; bases not matched to a gene: 6. The CDR3 is made up of 15 amino acids. For the CDR3, the DNA is TGCGCCAGCATGCGGCTAGCGGGGGACTACAATGAGCAGTTCTTC. It specifies CASMRLAGDYNEQFF.

The chain combines TRBV15 with TRBJ2-6; no firm D call. Germline V CDR1 and CDR2: LNHNV, YYDKDF (reference sequence). Trimming shortened V by 0 bases and J by 3 bases, and 9 bases separated the two germline ends. The CDR3 consists of 16 residues. For the CDR3, the DNA is TGTGCCACCAGCAGAGATCCTGGGATTGGGGCCAACGTCCTGACTTTC. Translated: CATSRDPGIGANVLTF.